This T cell receptor beta chain was sequenced during a study of post-analysis software for immune sequencing data. Study overall: As for disease course, relapsing-remitting, secondary progressive and progressive-relapsing multiple sclerosis were all included.

Findings and limits, study-wide: Included in a set of roughly five TRBV segments more frequent in patients than controls were TRBV5-6, TRBV5-1 and TRBV20-1. Normalized Chao1 diversity in multiple sclerosis patients fell significantly below that of controls.

TCR beta cDNA libraries had unique molecular identifiers. The T cell input of about 0.85 to 10 million gave 400,000 to 500,000 cDNA molecules. TCRdb itself ran the PCR reads through MiXCR, one entry per CDR3 protein. The table lists 820,000 or so distinct CDR3 sequences, roughly half of them singletons, with roughly 4.4% in the top ten. Of note for this clonotype: Its target is not known.

This CDR3 has 13 residues. V lost 5 bases to trimming and J lost 5 bases, with 11 bases between them. The V gene's germline CDR1 is SGHVS and CDR2 FQNEAQ. This sequence joins TRBV7-8 and TRBJ2-3; no reliable D call. The source is a girl between 5 and 17 years old with multiple sclerosis. Sequencing used blood. The CDR3 nucleotides read TGTGCCAGCAGCCTCCGAAGGAAAGATACGCAGTATTTT. This translates into CASSLRRKDTQYF.